The clone carrying this T cell receptor beta chain was found a few times. The data stem from a study of blood T cell repertoires in COVID-19. Study in general: Samples representing acute and convalescent COVID-19 were sourced from the United States, Italy and Spain. From T cells, B-cell-depleted T cells, or PBMCs came the material, which was cDNA or gDNA.

As handled by the study authors: Reference gene primers were amplified, and this amplification served to estimate nucleated cell counts. Repertoires were generated with immunoSEQ multiplex PCR, while TCRdb's copy carries only in-frame clones and drops some. V, J and clone size were drawn from that table, and D and trimming were deduced from the DNA. Of around 60,000 clones in the sample, 70% to 75% were seen once. The CDR3 has 13 residues. V lost 6 bases, J lost 8 bases, and 16 bases lay in between. CDR1 is MNHEY and CDR2 is SMNVEV in the germline V gene (reference sequence). The genes are TRBV27 and TRBJ1-2; possibly TRBD1 for D (6 bases). This clonotype was obtained from a woman aged 50 to 65 with active or convalescent COVID-19. The sample taken for sequencing was peripheral blood. The CDR3 DNA is TGTGCCAGCAGCCTACAGGGCCTCTGGGGCTACACCTTC. Amino acids: CASSLQGLWGYTF.